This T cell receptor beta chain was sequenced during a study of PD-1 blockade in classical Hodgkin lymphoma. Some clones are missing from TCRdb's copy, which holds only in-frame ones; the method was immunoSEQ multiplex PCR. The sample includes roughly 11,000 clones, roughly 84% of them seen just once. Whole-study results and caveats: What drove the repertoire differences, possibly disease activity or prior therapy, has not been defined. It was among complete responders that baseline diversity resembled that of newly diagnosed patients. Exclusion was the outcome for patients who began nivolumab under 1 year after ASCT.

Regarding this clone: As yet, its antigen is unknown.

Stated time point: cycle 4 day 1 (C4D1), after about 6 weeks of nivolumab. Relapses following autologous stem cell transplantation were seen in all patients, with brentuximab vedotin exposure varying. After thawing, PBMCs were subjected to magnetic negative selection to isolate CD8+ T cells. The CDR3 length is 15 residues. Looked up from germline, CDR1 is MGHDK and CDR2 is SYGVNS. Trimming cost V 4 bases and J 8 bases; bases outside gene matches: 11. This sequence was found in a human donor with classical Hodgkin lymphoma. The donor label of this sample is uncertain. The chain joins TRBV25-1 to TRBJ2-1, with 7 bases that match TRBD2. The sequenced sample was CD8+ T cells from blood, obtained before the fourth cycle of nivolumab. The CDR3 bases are TGTGCCAGCAGTGCGGGCGGGGGTGGTTTCGATGAGCAGTTCTTC. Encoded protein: CASSAGGGGFDEQFF.